These 28 T cell receptor beta chains were all obtained from the same sample, sequenced in a study of response to subunit inactivated influenza vaccine. TCRdb independently ran MiXCR on the RT-PCR reads; one entry per CDR3 protein. The sample contains around 250,000 distinct CDR3 sequences, more than 9% of which appear only once. Sequenced here: non-naive T cells sorted from PBMCs, sampled 14 to 15 days before vaccination. The source of these receptors is a man in his fifties who received an inactivated influenza vaccine.

This clonotype was found many times. The CDR3 spells CASGTGEAYEQYF. The CDR3 DNA is TGTGCCAGTGGGACAGGAGAAGCCTACGAGCAGTACTTC. The chain links TRBV19 to TRBJ2-7; 8 bases are shared with TRBD1. The V and J ends lost 8 bases and 2 bases, in that order; junction bases with no gene match: 5. The CDR3 has 13 amino acids. In germline, CDR1 is LNHDA, CDR2 SQIVND (reference sequence).

V gene TRBV5-1 combines with J gene TRBJ1-2, with TRBD1 matching 8 bases. The CDR3 is 15 amino acids. With V trimmed by 0 bases and J by 4 bases, 5 bases remained unmatched. The germline CDR1 and CDR2 sequences are SGHRS and YFSETQ. This CDR3 reads CASSLGQGWIYGYTF. DNA for the CDR3: TGCGCCAGCAGCTTGGGACAGGGGTGGATCTATGGCTACACCTTC.

This clonotype was seen a few times. The chain couples TRBV7-9 to TRBJ2-1; D gene uncertain. The germline V gene has CDR1 SEHNR and CDR2 FQNEAQ (reference sequence). The CDR3 has 16 amino acids. Trimming removed 5 bases at V and 6 bases at J, with 20 bases between. DNA for the CDR3: TGTGCCAGCAGCCCCCGCCGCGTCACCATTGGCAATGAGCAGTTCTTC. This sequence encodes CASSPRRVTIGNEQFF.

This sequence joins TRBV6-5 and TRBJ2-7, with D hard to call. V lost 0 bases and J lost 2, with 8 bases in between. Germline CDR1 is MNHEY and CDR2 is SVGAGI. The CDR3 consists of 14 residues. The CDR3 nucleotides read TGTGCCAGCAGTTACTCGGTGGGTGCCTACGAGCAGTACTTC. Its protein is CASSYSVGAYEQYF.

This clonotype was counted between two and nine times. V gene TRBV12-3 or TRBV12-4 combines with J gene TRBJ1-1; 8 nucleotides align to TRBD1. CDR3 length: 17 residues. J lost 3 bases, V lost 1 base, and 10 bases had no gene match. DNA for the CDR3: TGTGCCAGCAGTTTAGGGGGACAGGCAGGTAGGGACACTGAAGCTTTCTTT. It codes for CASSLGGQAGRDTEAFF.

At least ten counts were recorded for this clonotype. This rearrangement joins TRBV27 to TRBJ2-1; tentatively, D is TRBD2 (6 bases). CDR1 and CDR2 (germline): MNHEY, SMNVEV (reference sequence). Trimming cost V 1 base and J 3 bases, with 13 bases left between them. This CDR3 spans 16 amino acids. The CDR3 spells CASSLWASEYYNEQFF. As DNA, the CDR3 is TGTGCCAGCAGTTTATGGGCTAGCGAGTACTACAATGAGCAGTTCTTC.

The genes are TRBV29-1 and TRBJ2-5; 8 positions agree with TRBD2. With V trimmed by 3 bases and J by 5 bases, 2 bases remained unmatched. This CDR3 is 12 amino acids long. From germline, CDR1 is SQVTM and CDR2 ANQGSEA. The CDR3 loop reads CSVESSGETQYF. The CDR3 nucleotides are TGCAGCGTTGAGTCTAGCGGGGAGACCCAGTACTTC. The full variable domain, with the rest looked up from reference TRBV29-1 and TRBJ2-5, is SAVISQKPSRDICQRGTSLTIQCQVDSQVTMMFWYRQQPGQSLTLIATANQGSEATYESGFVIDKFPISRPNLTFSTLTVSNMSPEDSSIYLCSVESSGETQYFGPGTRLLVL.

The gene calls are TRBV27 and TRBJ2-7, with a tentative D call TRBD1 (5 bases). The CDR3 has 14 residues. CDR1 and CDR2 from the germline V gene are MNHEY and SMNVEV (reference sequence). The ends were cut back, 3 bases at V and 0 bases at J, with 9 bases in the middle. CDR3 coding DNA: TGTGCCAGCAGTTTGTACAGGAGCTCCTACGAGCAGTACTTC. Residues: CASSLYRSSYEQYF.

This clonotype has just a few counts. The rearrangement uses TRBV28 and TRBJ2-7; TRBD1 matches 9 bases. This CDR3 contains 14 residues. Germline V gives CDR1 MDHEN, CDR2 SYDVKM. The junction had 1 base not matched to a gene; V was cut back by 1 base and J by 3 bases. The CDR3 spells CASSLLDRGYEQYF. The CDR3 DNA is TGTGCCAGCAGTTTATTGGACAGGGGCTACGAGCAGTACTTC. Full variable domain (missing parts from reference TRBV28 and TRBJ2-7): DVKVTQSSRYLVKRTGEKVFLECVQDMDHENMFWYRQDPGLGLRLIYFSYDVKMKEKGDIPEGYSVSREKKERFSLILESASTNQTSMYLCASSLLDRGYEQYFGPGTRLTVT.

The CDR3 spells CASSAGTQETQYF. The CDR3 nucleotides are TGTGCCAGCAGTGCTGGGACCCAAGAGACCCAGTACTTC. The chain uses TRBV12-3 or TRBV12-4 and TRBJ2-5; D assignment may be TRBD1 or TRBD2 (5 bases each). The CDR3 loop spans 13 amino acids. The V end lost 5 bases, the J end lost 1 base, and 8 bases lay between the germline ends.

This clonotype occurred a few times. The V call is TRBV6-5, the J call TRBJ2-3, with D unresolved. Trimming took off 7 bases at V and 2 bases at J, with 10 bases between the two ends. CDR3 length: 13 residues. Germline V gene sequence: CDR1 MNHEY, CDR2 SVGAGI. The CDR3 here is CASITAYTDTQYF. The CDR3, as DNA: TGTGCCAGCATTACGGCCTACACAGATACGCAGTATTTT.

As to this clonotype: One junction end disagrees with the germline gene, perhaps due to a read error. The chain carries TRBV13 and TRBJ2-1; a weak D match, TRBD2 (6 bases). CDR1 and CDR2 from the germline V gene are PRHDT and FYEKMQ (reference sequence). The CDR3 is 22 residues long. The CDR3 region is CASSQVKGGTGTPKSSYNEHFF. CDR3 coding DNA: TGTGCCAGCAGCCAAGTGAAGGGCGGGACCGGGACCCCGAAAAGCTCCTACAATGAGCATTTCTTC.

This clonotype was picked up many times. CDR3: CATGGGVTDTQYF. The CDR3 region has the DNA TGTGCCACAGGGGGGGGGGTCACAGATACGCAGTATTTT. This rearrangement joins TRBV12-3 or TRBV12-4 to TRBJ2-3; D may correspond to TRBD1 or TRBD2 (7 bases each). Trimming cost V 10 bases and J 2 bases, with 13 bases left between them. The CDR3 has 13 amino acids.

This clonotype was found many times. The chain combines TRBV10-3 with TRBJ2-7; 7 bases line up with TRBD1. V lost 2 bases, J lost 3 bases, and 7 bases stayed unmatched. Germline CDR1 reads ENHRY; CDR2 reads SYGVKD. This CDR3 contains 15 residues. The CDR3 DNA reads as TGTGCCATCAGTGAGCAAATGGCAGGGGGCTACGAGCAGTACTTC. Its protein is CAISEQMAGGYEQYF.

The chain uses TRBV2 and TRBJ2-2; 10 bases line up with TRBD2. This CDR3 comprises 19 residues. The J segment lost 5 bases and the V segment lost 2 bases, leaving 14 bases of the junction unmatched. Germline CDR1 and CDR2: SNHLY and FYNNEI. Here the CDR3 DNA reads TGTGCCAGCAGTGAATCGAAGCGGGGGGGCCTTTACGAAACCGGGGAGCTGTTTTTT. Protein: CASSESKRGGLYETGELFF.

This clonotype was counted between two and nine times. The rearrangement uses TRBV18 and TRBJ1-5, with 10 nucleotides matching TRBD1. Trimming cost V 4 bases and J 7 bases; bases outside gene matches: 4. The CDR3 consists of 14 residues. Germline V lookup: CDR1 KGHSH, CDR2 LQKENI. CDR3 in amino acids: CASSRTGGFQPQHF. CDR3 coding DNA: TGTGCCAGCTCACGGACAGGGGGATTCCAGCCCCAGCATTTT.

This chain uses TRBV7-2 with TRBJ2-1; unclear D gene. Germline assignment: CDR1 SGHTA and CDR2 FQGNSA. The CDR3 is 12 amino acids. V was cut by 5 bases and J by 9 bases, with 11 bases left in between. The CDR3 sequence: CASSHNFGEQFF. CDR3 nucleotide sequence: TGTGCCAGCAGCCATAACTTCGGTGAGCAGTTCTTC.

This clonotype was seen many times. V and J are TRBV5-6 and TRBJ2-7; D possibly corresponds to TRBD1 (5 bases). The CDR3 spans 13 residues. The germline gives CDR1 SGHDT, CDR2 YYEEEE. The germline V and J ends were trimmed by 2 bases and 6 bases, with 12 bases remaining between them. CDR3 DNA sequence: TGTGCCAGCAGCTTCCAGGGTACTGTCGAGCAGTACTTC. It translates to CASSFQGTVEQYF.

This clonotype was counted a few times. The chain is built from TRBV6-2 or TRBV6-3 and TRBJ2-1; 12 nucleotides agree with TRBD2. The trim removed 5 bases at V and 5 bases at J, leaving 7 bases unmatched. Germline V lookup: CDR1 MNHEY, CDR2 SVGEGT. The CDR3 covers 16 residues. The CDR3 coding sequence is TGTGCCAGCAGTAGACCTCTAGCGGGAGGGCACAATGAGCAGTTCTTC. Translated: CASSRPLAGGHNEQFF.

This clonotype was detected many times. The chain links TRBV6-2 or TRBV6-3 to TRBJ1-4; D gene unclear. Deletions cut 7 bases from V and 5 bases from J, with 11 bases between. Germline V gives CDR1 MNHEY, CDR2 SVGEGT. This CDR3 region has 13 residues. This chain's CDR3 is CASTLRRNEKLFF. CDR3 nucleotide sequence: TGTGCCAGCACCCTTCGAAGGAATGAAAAACTGTTTTTT.

This chain links TRBV27 with TRBJ2-1; 7 nucleotides line up with TRBD2. The CDR3 is made up of 18 amino acids. Germline V gives CDR1 MNHEY, CDR2 SMNVEV (reference sequence). V shed 3 bases, J shed 0 bases, and the junction held 11 bases outside the gene matches. The CDR3 DNA reads TGTGCCAGCAGTTTTGGCGGGGGTGCCATGAGCTCCTACAATGAGCAGTTCTTC. This translates into CASSFGGGAMSSYNEQFF.

This rearrangement joins TRBV30 to TRBJ1-6; D gene unclear. The V and J ends lost 1 base and 9 bases respectively, with 13 bases between them. Germline values: CDR1 GTSNPN, CDR2 SVGIG (reference sequence). This CDR3 spans 14 amino acids. Here the CDR3 reads CAWSGAGASSPLHF. CDR3 nucleotide sequence: TGTGCCTGGAGTGGTGCAGGAGCAAGTTCACCCCTCCACTTT.

This clonotype was found a few times. This chain joins TRBV6-2 or TRBV6-3 and TRBJ2-5, with 7 positions matching TRBD2. With V trimmed by 2 bases and J by 6 bases, 6 bases remained unmatched. This CDR3 is built from 14 residues. Looked up from germline, CDR1 is MNHEY and CDR2 is SVGEGT. The CDR3 loop reads CASSYGLAAQTQYF. Written as DNA, the CDR3 is TGTGCCAGCAGTTACGGCCTAGCGGCACAGACCCAGTACTTC.

This clonotype has more than one count but fewer than ten. V is TRBV6-2 or TRBV6-3 and J is TRBJ2-7; D is perhaps TRBD2 (5 bases). This CDR3 contains 16 residues. Germline V gene sequence: CDR1 MNHEY, CDR2 SVGEGT. The germline V and J ends were trimmed by 4 bases and 4 bases, with 20 bases remaining between them. CDR3 region: CASSSYTGSGEYEQYF. In nucleotides, the CDR3 is TGTGCCAGCAGTTCTTATACTGGATCTGGGGAGTACGAGCAGTACTTC.

The table lists this clonotype with a few counts. The rearrangement joins TRBV9 to TRBJ2-4, with 10 bases matching TRBD2. The CDR3 totals 17 residues. Germline V gives CDR1 SGDLS, CDR2 YYNGEE. J lost 6 bases, V lost 4 bases, and 13 bases had no gene match. The CDR3 DNA sequence: TGTGCCAGCAGCCCGAGCGGGAGGGCGAATATTGGAAACATTCAGTACTTC. Its translation: CASSPSGRANIGNIQYF. The full variable domain, with the rest looked up from reference TRBV9 and TRBJ2-4, is DSGVTQTPKHLITATGQRVTLRCSPRSGDLSVYWYQQSLDQGLQFLIQYYNGEERAKGNILERFSAQQFPDLHSELNLSSLELGDSALYFCASSPSGRANIGNIQYFGAGTRLSVL.

A few counts support this clonotype. The J gene is TRBJ2-3, the V gene TRBV6-2 or TRBV6-3; no clear D gene. V was cut by 5 bases and J by 3 bases, with 3 bases left in between. Germline V gene sequence: CDR1 MNHEY, CDR2 SVGEGT. This CDR3 comprises 11 residues. The CDR3 DNA is TGTGCCAGCAGTATAACAGATACGCAGTATTTT. Its protein is CASSITDTQYF.

J is TRBJ1-4 and V is TRBV6-1; tentative D call: TRBD1 (6 bases). Looked up from germline, CDR1 is MNHNS and CDR2 is SASEGT. This CDR3 spans 13 amino acids. Trimming took off 6 bases at V and 4 bases at J, with 9 bases between the two ends. The CDR3 sequence is CASSQGNNEKLFF. CDR3 coding DNA: TGTGCCAGCAGCCAGGGGAATAATGAAAAACTGTTTTTT.

V usage is TRBV4-3 and J usage is TRBJ2-1; TRBD2 agrees at 9 bases. This CDR3 has 18 residues. Germline CDR1 LGHNA, CDR2 YSLEER. Trimming took 1 base from V and 16 from J; bases not matched to a gene: 23. DNA for the CDR3: TGCGCCAGCAGCCAAGCTCCTAGCGGGACGAGGGTTGGGGGGCGGCGCTTCTTC. Its protein is CASSQAPSGTRVGGRRFF.